The rows below give T cell receptor beta chains drawn from one sample of a study of cytomegalovirus exposure and HLA in healthy donors. Data came from immunoSEQ multiplex PCR; TCRdb stores just in-frame clones and leaves some out. This sample has about 130,000 clones, with about three quarters found just once. The sequenced sample consisted of PBMCs. The source of these receptors is a woman aged 55-69 years in good health and CMV-seropositive. Both conserved end residues are part of each CDR3. The D gene is left open where the match is weak. Some rows mark clone size as missing; the rest say once, few, many or name a class of expanded clone.

v_call	clone_size	j_call	d_call	cdr3_nt	cdr3_aa
TRBV6-4	-	TRBJ2-5	TRBD2	TGTGCCAGCAGTGAAGGGCTAGCGGGAGGGCAAGAGACCCAGTACTTC	CASSEGLAGGQETQYF
TRBV27	once	TRBJ2-7	TRBD2	TGTGCCAGCAGACTAGGGACTAGCGAGTTCCTCGAGCAGTACTTC	CASRLGTSEFLEQYF
TRBV5-1	-	TRBJ1-2	TRBD1	TGCGCCAGCAGCTTGGCCACAGGGGGCGATGGCTACACCTTC	CASSLATGGDGYTF
TRBV7-3	-	TRBJ2-7	-	TGTGCCAGCAGCTTAACCTCTAGCTACGAGCAGTACTTC	CASSLTSSYEQYF
TRBV7-3	few	TRBJ1-1	-	TGTGCCAGCAGCCTGACGGCCGGGAGCACTGAAGCTTTCTTT	CASSLTAGSTEAFF
TRBV10-3	once	TRBJ2-5	TRBD2	TGTGCCATCAGTGAGTCTCCGGGACTAGCGGGAGCGAGAGAGACCCAGTACTTC	CAISESPGLAGARETQYF
TRBV29-1	once	TRBJ2-7	-	TGCAGCGTCCTGGGAGGGGCGGGACATCTATTCTACGAGCAGTACTTC	CSVLGGAGHLFYEQYF
TRBV7-3	once	TRBJ2-1	TRBD2	TGTGCCAGCAGCTTAAGCGGGAGTAACTACAATGAGCAGTTCTTC	CASSLSGSNYNEQFF
TRBV7-2	-	TRBJ2-3	-	TGTGCCAGCAGCTCCTACGGGGATACGCAGTATTTT	CASSSYGDTQYF
TRBV7-2	-	TRBJ2-5	-	TGTGCCAGCAGCTCGGACTCCCTGACCCAGTACTTC	CASSSDSLTQYF